The 25 T cell receptor beta chains below all came from one sample that was sequenced in a study of T cell repertoires in cytomegalovirus infection. TCRdb processed the reads anew with MiXCR; each CDR3 protein has one entry. The table has approximately 250,000 distinct CDR3 sequences, roughly 10% seen once. Material: PBMCs. These receptors originate from a human donor in good health (CMV status not recorded). Some clones in this sample may be carry-over from other donors' samples.

V gene TRBV7-2 combines with J gene TRBJ2-3; 15 bases are shared with TRBD2. Trimming at V came to 4 bases and at J to 5 bases, leaving 4 bases not matched to a gene. The germline V gene encodes CDR1 SGHTA and CDR2 FQGNSA. The CDR3 contains 16 residues. The DNA for the CDR3 is TGTGCCAGCAGCTGGACTAGCGGGGGGGCCCAAGATACGCAGTATTTT. Amino acid sequence: CASSWTSGGAQDTQYF.

V gene TRBV20-1 combines with J gene TRBJ2-3, with a tentative D call TRBD2 (6 bases). Germline loops: CDR1 DFQATT, CDR2 SNEGSKA (reference sequence). The CDR3 is made up of 16 amino acids. Trimming removed 2 bases from V and 5 bases from J, with 20 bases in between. The CDR3 region is CSARRLLRLGQDTQYF. The CDR3 DNA sequence: TGCAGTGCTAGACGGCTACTGCGACTAGGTCAAGATACGCAGTATTTT.

This clonotype was seen a few times. V gene TRBV28 combines with J gene TRBJ1-1; unclear D gene. The CDR3 loop spans 12 amino acids. V was pared by 3 bases and J by 6 bases, with 8 bases between. Germline lookup yields CDR1 MDHEN and CDR2 SYDVKM. The CDR3 DNA reads as TGTGCCAGCAGTTTGATCAGAGCTGAAGCTTTCTTT. Protein sequence: CASSLIRAEAFF. Variable domain in full (rest from reference TRBV28 and TRBJ1-1): DVKVTQSSRYLVKRTGEKVFLECVQDMDHENMFWYRQDPGLGLRLIYFSYDVKMKEKGDIPEGYSVSREKKERFSLILESASTNQTSMYLCASSLIRAEAFFGQGTRLTVV.

Ten or more counts support this clonotype. The chain has TRBV7-2 and TRBJ2-5; D remains unclear. Germline V gene sequence: CDR1 SGHTA, CDR2 FQGNSA. V was trimmed by 5 bases and J by 4 bases, leaving 8 bases between them. This CDR3 spans 12 amino acids. Written as DNA, the CDR3 is TGTGCCAGCAGCCAGACGGGAGAGACCCAGTACTTC. Translation gives CASSQTGETQYF. Full variable domain (rest looked up from reference TRBV7-2 and TRBJ2-5): GAGVSQSPSNKVTEKGKDVELRCDPISGHTALYWYRQSLGQGLEFLIYFQGNSAPDKSGLPSDRFSAERTGGSVSTLTIQRTQQEDSAVYLCASSQTGETQYFGPGTRLLVL.

This clonotype was counted ten times or more. The rearrangement joins TRBV12-3 or TRBV12-4 to TRBJ1-2; no firm D call. With 4 bases removed from V and 4 bases from J, the gap between germline ends came to 16 bases. This CDR3 has 15 residues. The CDR3 loop reads CASSSIGSALYGYTF. The CDR3 DNA follows: TGTGCCAGCAGTTCAATAGGGTCGGCCCTCTATGGCTACACCTTC.

The CDR3 sequence is CASSPLAGGHNEQFF. The CDR3 DNA reads TGTGCCAGCAGCCCCCTAGCGGGGGGACACAATGAGCAGTTCTTC. The chain recombines TRBV6-2 or TRBV6-3 with TRBJ2-1, with 11 bases identical to TRBD2. The V gene end was trimmed by 6 bases and the J gene end by 5 bases; junction bases not matched to a gene: 6. CDR1 MNHEY and CDR2 SVGEGT come from the germline V gene. This CDR3 region has 15 residues.

This clonotype was recorded at least ten times. The rearrangement uses TRBV24-1 and TRBJ1-2; the D is unclear. The CDR3 runs 14 residues. V dropped 4 bases and J dropped 2 bases, with 10 bases sitting between them. From germline, CDR1 is KGHDR and CDR2 SFDVKD. The CDR3 bases are TGTGCCACCAGTGAAGGAACCCGCAACTATGGCTACACCTTC. Its protein product is CATSEGTRNYGYTF.

Many counts were recorded for this clonotype. The chain has TRBV7-2 and TRBJ2-4, with 8 bases aligning to TRBD2. The CDR3 extends over 18 amino acids. The V gene end was trimmed by 0 bases and the J gene end by 0 bases; junction bases not matched to a gene: 7. Germline-derived CDR1 and CDR2 are SGHTA and FQGNSA. CDR3 in amino acids: CASSLAGLARLAKNIQYF. CDR3 coding DNA: TGTGCCAGCAGCTTAGCCGGACTAGCTAGACTAGCCAAAAACATTCAGTACTTC. The full variable domain, its missing parts supplied by reference TRBV7-2 and TRBJ2-4, is GAGVSQSPSNKVTEKGKDVELRCDPISGHTALYWYRQSLGQGLEFLIYFQGNSAPDKSGLPSDRFSAERTGGSVSTLTIQRTQQEDSAVYLCASSLAGLARLAKNIQYFGAGTRLSVL.

This clonotype was seen repeatedly, ten times or more. The rearrangement joins TRBV7-2 to TRBJ2-7; D gene uncertain. The CDR3 extends over 13 amino acids. Per the germline V gene, CDR1 is SGHTA and CDR2 is FQGNSA. V was clipped by 5 bases and J by 0 bases, with 8 bases between them. The CDR3 reads CASSPQSSYEQYF. In DNA, the CDR3 is TGTGCCAGCAGCCCTCAGAGCTCCTACGAGCAGTACTTC.

This clonotype was seen a handful of times. This chain connects TRBV7-9 to TRBJ1-2, with a tentative D call TRBD1 (5 bases). CDR1 is SEHNR and CDR2 is FQNEAQ in the germline V gene (reference sequence). The CDR3 sequence is 15 residues long. V lost 0 bases and J 3 bases, leaving 11 bases between the germline ends. The CDR3 DNA is TGTGCCAGCAGCTTAGCCGCTCCGGGGGACTATGGCTACACCTTC. This codes for CASSLAAPGDYGYTF.

Ten or more counts support this clonotype. J is TRBJ2-3 and V is TRBV12-5, with 8 bases identical to TRBD2. The CDR3 has 13 amino acids. From germline, CDR1 is LGHNT and CDR2 FRNRAP. Losses at the gene ends were 2 bases for V and 9 bases for J; bases not matched to a gene: 4. CDR3 sequence: CASGLISGETQYF. As DNA, the CDR3 is TGTGCTAGTGGTTTGATTAGCGGGGAAACGCAGTATTTT.

This clonotype has a count of ten or more. This rearrangement joins TRBV7-8 to TRBJ2-7; maybe TRBD2 (6 bases). CDR1 is SGHVS, CDR2 FQNEAQ, per germline. Deletions cut 7 bases from V and 1 base from J, with 14 bases between. The CDR3 contains 14 residues. The CDR3 here is CASKPGLMSYEQYF. Written as DNA, the CDR3 is TGTGCCAGCAAACCGGGACTGATGTCCTACGAGCAGTACTTC.

This clonotype was picked up many times. The V call is TRBV7-2, the J call TRBJ1-1; D not certain. Trimming stripped 5 bases from V and 0 bases from J, with 13 bases between. Per the germline V gene, CDR1 is SGHTA and CDR2 is FQGNSA. CDR3 length: 15 residues. The CDR3 region is CASSRQSEVNTEAFF. The CDR3 DNA reads as TGTGCCAGCAGCCGTCAATCGGAGGTGAACACTGAAGCTTTCTTT. Variable domain in full (rest from reference TRBV7-2 and TRBJ1-1): GAGVSQSPSNKVTEKGKDVELRCDPISGHTALYWYRQSLGQGLEFLIYFQGNSAPDKSGLPSDRFSAERTGGSVSTLTIQRTQQEDSAVYLCASSRQSEVNTEAFFGQGTRLTVV.

This clonotype was seen many times. V and J are TRBV7-8 and TRBJ1-1; tentative D call: TRBD1 (5 bases). V lost 0 bases to trimming and J lost 6 bases, with 14 bases between them. The germline V gene encodes CDR1 SGHVS and CDR2 FQNEAQ. CDR3 length equals 15 residues. The CDR3 loop reads CASSLALGPGAEAFF. CDR3 DNA: TGTGCCAGCAGCTTAGCGTTGGGGCCCGGGGCTGAAGCTTTCTTT.

This sequence joins TRBV10-3 and TRBJ2-7; TRBD2 matches 7 bases. This CDR3 comprises 16 residues. J gave up 1 base and V 5 bases, and 11 bases lay outside the gene matches. From germline, CDR1 is ENHRY and CDR2 SYGVKD. The CDR3 spells CAISIQRGLRSYEQYF. CDR3 DNA: TGTGCCATCAGTATTCAGCGGGGATTGAGATCCTACGAGCAGTACTTC.

In its sample, this clonotype was seen many times. The chain links TRBV7-3 to TRBJ1-1; D is possibly TRBD1 (5 bases). Germline lookup yields CDR1 SGHTA and CDR2 FQGTGA. CDR3 size: 14 residues. The V end was cut by 4 bases, the J end by 7 bases, with 16 bases between. CDR3 residues: CASSYHWGDLEAFF. The CDR3 region has the DNA TGTGCCAGCAGCTACCATTGGGGGGACCTTGAAGCTTTCTTT.

The chain uses TRBV6-2 or TRBV6-3 and TRBJ2-7; no reliable D call. The CDR3 totals 11 residues. The V end was cut by 6 bases, the J end by 12 bases, with 15 bases between. The germline V gene encodes CDR1 MNHEY and CDR2 SVGEGT. The CDR3 DNA reads TGTGCCAGCAGGAGAATTGCCCAGTGGTACTTC. Its protein is CASRRIAQWYF.

The J gene is TRBJ1-6, the V gene TRBV9; D possibly corresponds to TRBD1 (5 bases). V was clipped by 3 bases and J by 5 bases, with 9 bases between them. The germline V gene encodes CDR1 SGDLS and CDR2 YYNGEE. The CDR3 has 14 residues. DNA for the CDR3: TGTGCCAGCAGCGCCGGGGGAAATAATTCACCCCTCCACTTT. Its translation: CASSAGGNNSPLHF.

This clonotype was found many times. The rearrangement joins TRBV19 to TRBJ2-1; D unclear. V was pared by 0 bases and J by 0 bases, with 9 bases between. The CDR3 is 16 residues long. CDR1 LNHDA and CDR2 SQIVND come from the germline V gene (reference sequence). The CDR3 is CASSIERPSSYNEQFF. The CDR3 DNA is TGTGCCAGTAGTATAGAAAGACCGAGCTCCTACAATGAGCAGTTCTTC.

This clonotype was counted at least ten times. The chain uses TRBV7-2 and TRBJ2-7; 9 positions match TRBD2. Germline trimming cut 0 bases from V and 3 bases from J; bases unmatched to any gene: 9. The CDR3 runs to 17 residues. Germline loops: CDR1 SGHTA, CDR2 FQGNSA. CDR3 nucleotide sequence: TGTGCCAGCAGCTTAGCTAGCGGGAGCTACAGCCTCTACGAGCAGTACTTC. Its translation: CASSLASGSYSLYEQYF.

The chain recombines TRBV6-6 with TRBJ1-1; D gene ambiguous. V lost 2 bases and J lost 8, with 15 bases in between. The CDR3 has 14 residues. Germline V CDR1 and CDR2: MNHNY, SVGAGI (reference sequence). CDR3 sequence (DNA): TGTGCCAGCAGTTACGCCCCCGGATCTGGCGAAGCTTTCTTT. Its protein product is CASSYAPGSGEAFF.

This clonotype was counted between two and nine times. The chain recombines TRBV25-1 with TRBJ2-3; D is possibly TRBD2 (5 bases). The CDR3 spans 15 residues. Germline V CDR1 and CDR2: MGHDK, SYGVNS. Trimming stripped 7 bases from V and 2 bases from J, with 16 bases between. Here the CDR3 reads CASKRAGIFTDTQYF. The CDR3 nucleotides read TGTGCCAGCAAGAGGGCGGGCATATTCACAGATACGCAGTATTTT.

V gene TRBV5-1 combines with J gene TRBJ2-1; D remains unclear. V was cut by 0 bases and J by 7 bases, with 11 bases left in between. Germline V CDR1 and CDR2: SGHRS, YFSETQ. The CDR3 consists of 14 residues. CDR3 DNA: TGCGCCAGCAGCTTGGGACCAGCTGGTAATGAGCAGTTCTTC. It encodes CASSLGPAGNEQFF.

V usage is TRBV7-9 and J usage is TRBJ2-7; 15 bases fit TRBD2. The ends lost 4 bases at V and 7 bases at J; junction bases unmatched: 11. Germline V gene data show CDR1 as SEHNR and CDR2 as FQNEAQ (reference sequence). The CDR3 extends over 17 amino acids. CDR3: CASSSGTSGRLWVEQYF. In DNA, the CDR3 is TGTGCCAGCAGCTCCGGGACTAGCGGGAGGCTCTGGGTGGAGCAGTACTTC. The complete variable domain, with remaining parts taken from reference TRBV7-9 and TRBJ2-7, reads DTGVSQNPRHKITKRGQNVTFRCDPISEHNRLYWYRQTLGQGPEFLTYFQNEAQLEKSRLLSDRFSAERPKGSFSTLEIQRTEQGDSAMYLCASSSGTSGRLWVEQYFGPGTRLTVT.

Of note for this clonotype: This may be a read error: a much more frequent sequence differs by one nucleotide. The rearrangement links TRBV11-2 to TRBJ1-1, with TRBD1 identical over 8 bases. The V gene end was trimmed by 2 bases and the J gene end by 3 bases; junction bases not matched to a gene: 2. CDR1 and CDR2 (germline): SGHAT, FQNNGV. The CDR3 is 14 amino acids. CDR3 bases: TGTGCCAGCAGCTTAATGGGACAGGACACTGAAGCTTTCTTT. Amino acid sequence: CASSLMGQDTEAFF. Variable domain in full (rest from reference TRBV11-2 and TRBJ1-1): EAGVAQSPRYKIIEKRQSVAFWCNPISGHATLYWYQQILGQGPKLLIQFQNNGVVDDSQLPKDRFSAERLKGVDSTLKIQPAKLEDSAVYLCASSLMGQDTEAFFGQGTRLTVV.